The entry below describes one T cell receptor beta chain. This record belongs to a study of cytomegalovirus exposure and HLA in healthy donors. PCR employed 60 Vbeta and 13 Jbeta primers. Method: immunoSEQ multiplex PCR; TCRdb's copy keeps in-frame clones and lacks some. The sample holds about 97,000 clones, roughly 80% seen once. The CDR3 runs 13 residues. The germline V and J ends were trimmed by 5 bases and 1 base, with 9 bases remaining between them. CDR1 is KGHSH, CDR2 LQKENI, per germline. The V call is TRBV18, the J call TRBJ2-7; TRBD2 might be the D (7 bases). This TCR was sampled from a man in his forties in good health and CMV-seronegative. Sequencing was performed on PBMCs. This chain's CDR3 is CASSEGGSYEQYF. The CDR3 coding sequence is TGTGCCAGCTCAGAGGGGGGGTCCTACGAGCAGTACTTC.